This section outlines one T cell receptor (beta chain) sequence together with its context. The antigen is unknown. The data originate from a study of T cells in Graves' hyperthyroidism and ophthalmopathy. TCR beta CDR3 regions were amplified from RNA. Carried out on the TCR CDR3, a first-round RT-PCR used the HTBI primer set. TCRdb re-called the multiplex PCR reads through MiXCR, storing one row per CDR3 protein. The sample has roughly 250,000 distinct CDR3 sequences, roughly 17% seen once; the top ten hold 28%. Overall study results and limits: Most expanded thyroid clonotypes above 0.001 recurred in blood.

J lost 4 bases, V lost 0 bases, and 5 bases had no gene match. This CDR3 is built from 18 residues. The germline gives CDR1 SGHTA, CDR2 FQGTGA. V usage is TRBV7-3 and J usage is TRBJ2-3; TRBD2 matches at 15 bases. Sequencing was carried out using blood. The TCR originated in a young woman with Graves' ophthalmopathy. Here the CDR3 DNA reads TGTGCCAGCAGCTTAACCGGGACTAGCGGGGGGATAGCAGATACGCAGTATTTT. Protein sequence: CASSLTGTSGGIADTQYF.